This T cell receptor beta chain was sequenced during a study of kidney transplant recipient with SARS-CoV-2 infection. TCRdb recomputed calls from the reads with MiXCR, one row per CDR3 protein. The table lists fewer than 250,000 distinct CDR3 sequences, roughly 26% of them singletons. Germline loops: CDR1 DFQATT, CDR2 SNEGSKA (reference sequence). The CDR3 spans 13 residues. Worth noting for this clonotype: A much more abundant neighbour one base away suggests this may be a read error.

The TCR originated in a male patient aged 30 to 39 who had COVID-19 and was a kidney transplant recipient. The graft donor may account for some of the T cells. The rearrangement links TRBV20-1 to TRBJ1-2; D perhaps matches TRBD1 (6 bases). This specimen was a blood sample, taken at baseline and between days 110 and 120 from a kidney transplant recipient. The CDR3 DNA is TGCAATGCTAGGTGGAGGGGGGAGGATGGCTACACCTTC. Encoded protein: CNARWRGEDGYTF.